This TCR beta chain was observed in a study of regulatory T cells in long-lasting Graves disease. Arm-PCR of CDR3 regions and iRepertoire HTBI primers were the basis on which TCR beta libraries were built. In the authors' methods: Looking across samples, the authors found approximately 60 TRBV and fewer than 15 TRBJ segments. Each CDR3 protein is one row after TCRdb ran MiXCR on the multiplex PCR reads. The V and J calls and clone size come from TCRdb's table, not from the authors' own analysis. Of 600,000 to 800,000 distinct CDR3 sequences listed, around 30% are singletons. The study's findings and limits: For persistent Graves' patients, TCR diversity was lower than for newly diagnosed ones.

The sample holds a few counts of this clonotype. Antigen unknown. Trimming took 2 bases from V and 6 from J, leaving 8 bases between them. Germline V gene lookup returns CDR1 MDHEN and CDR2 SYDVKM. The CDR3 is 13 residues long. The time point: persistent/refractory GD, antithyroid drugs over 5 years with positive TRAb. Generation of the TCR library employed RNA extracted from PBMCs. The receptor was derived from a female donor with Graves disease. The J gene is TRBJ1-5, the V gene TRBV28; D is unresolved. This material consisted of peripheral blood mononuclear cells (PBMCs), taken when the disease was refractory, from a patient treated with antithyroid drugs. For the CDR3, the DNA is TGTGCCAGCAGTTTAAGGTTCGGTCAGCCCCAGCATTTT. Amino acids: CASSLRFGQPQHF.